The clone carrying this T cell receptor (beta chain) was observed a few times. The antigen is not known. TCRdb re-analysed the reads in MiXCR, keeping a single row per CDR3 protein. The table lists under 450,000 distinct CDR3 sequences, about 32% of them singletons. The sample belongs to a study of T cell repertoires in cytomegalovirus infection. CDR3 length equals 16 residues. V was pared by 1 base and J by 3 bases, with 6 bases of the junction left unmatched. Germline V CDR1 and CDR2: SGHTA, FQGNSA. The V and J genes are TRBV7-2 and TRBJ2-1; TRBD1 agrees at 7 bases. Source: cultured PBMCs, taken from culture after CMV antigen stimulation. The TCR sequence derives from a human donor in good health (CMV status not recorded). Some clones in this sample may be carry-over from other donors' samples. The CDR3 loop reads CASSLGYTGDYNEQFF. The CDR3 DNA follows: TGTGCCAGCAGCTTAGGATACACAGGGGACTACAATGAGCAGTTCTTC. The full variable domain, rest sourced from reference TRBV7-2 and TRBJ2-1, is GAGVSQSPSNKVTEKGKDVELRCDPISGHTALYWYRQSLGQGLEFLIYFQGNSAPDKSGLPSDRFSAERTGGSVSTLTIQRTQQEDSAVYLCASSLGYTGDYNEQFFGPGTRLTVL.